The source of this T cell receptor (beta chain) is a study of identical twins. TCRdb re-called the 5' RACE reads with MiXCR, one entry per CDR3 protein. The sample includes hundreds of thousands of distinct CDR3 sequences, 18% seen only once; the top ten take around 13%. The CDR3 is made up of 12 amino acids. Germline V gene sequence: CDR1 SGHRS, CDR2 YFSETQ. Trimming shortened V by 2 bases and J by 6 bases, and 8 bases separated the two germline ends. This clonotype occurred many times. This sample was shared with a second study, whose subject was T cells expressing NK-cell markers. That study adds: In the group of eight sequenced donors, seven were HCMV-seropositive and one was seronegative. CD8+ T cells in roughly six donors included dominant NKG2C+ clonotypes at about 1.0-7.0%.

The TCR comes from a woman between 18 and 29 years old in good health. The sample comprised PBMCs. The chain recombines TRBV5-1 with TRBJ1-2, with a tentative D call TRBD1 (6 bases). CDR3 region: CASSLRGDGYTF. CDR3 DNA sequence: TGCGCCAGCAGCTTAAGGGGGGATGGCTACACCTTC.